This T cell receptor (beta chain) was captured in a study of human T cells and chemical hapten exposure. About the research overall: In the sensitization step, 2% DPC was placed on roughly 2 cm by roughly 2 cm of upper inner arm skin.

The library attached unique molecular identifiers to individual cDNA molecules. TCRdb reprocessed the RACE reads via MiXCR and lists one record per CDR3 protein. Of around 100,000 distinct CDR3 sequences listed, about 10% were seen once; the top ten hold approximately 3.1%. CDR3 length: 15 residues. In germline, CDR1 is SGHDN, CDR2 FVKESK. Trimming shortened V by 0 bases and J by 2 bases, and 8 bases separated the two germline ends. Time point noted: pre-sensitization, week 0. Treatment here: therapeutic diphenylcyclopropenone sensitization with weekly scalp DPC. At every patch-test visit, blood was drawn before the patch test was applied.

The material was whole blood, obtained in connection with sensitization to the hapten diphenylcyclopropenone (DPC). The clonotype comes from a woman between 55 and 75 years old with alopecia areata. Some clones in this sample may be carry-over from other donors' samples. This rearrangement joins TRBV14 to TRBJ1-3; no definite D call. The CDR3 is CASSQDGNPGNTIYF. The CDR3 DNA reads as TGTGCCAGCAGCCAAGACGGGAACCCTGGAAACACCATATATTTT.